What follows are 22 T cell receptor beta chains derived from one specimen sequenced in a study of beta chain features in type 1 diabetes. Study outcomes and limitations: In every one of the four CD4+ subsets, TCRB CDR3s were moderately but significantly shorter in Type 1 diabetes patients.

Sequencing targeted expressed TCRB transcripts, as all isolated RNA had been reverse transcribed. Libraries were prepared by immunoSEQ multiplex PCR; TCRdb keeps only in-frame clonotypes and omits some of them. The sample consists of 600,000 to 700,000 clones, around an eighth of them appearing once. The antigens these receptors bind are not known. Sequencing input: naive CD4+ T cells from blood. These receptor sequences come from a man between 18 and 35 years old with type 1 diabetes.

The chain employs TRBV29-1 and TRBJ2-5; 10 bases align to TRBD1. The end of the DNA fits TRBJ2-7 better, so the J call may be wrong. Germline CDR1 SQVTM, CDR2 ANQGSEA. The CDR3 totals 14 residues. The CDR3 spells CSVLPGQGNYEQYF. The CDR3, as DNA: TGCAGCGTCTTGCCGGGACAGGGGAACTACGAGCAGTACTTC.

CDR3 protein: CASRQNMNTEAFF. For the CDR3, the DNA is TGTGCCAGCAGACAGAACATGAACACTGAAGCTTTCTTT. The rearrangement links TRBV25-1 to TRBJ1-1; no definite D call. CDR3 size: 13 residues. With 6 bases removed from V and 0 bases from J, the gap between germline ends came to 8 bases. Germline V gene sequence: CDR1 MGHDK, CDR2 SYGVNS.

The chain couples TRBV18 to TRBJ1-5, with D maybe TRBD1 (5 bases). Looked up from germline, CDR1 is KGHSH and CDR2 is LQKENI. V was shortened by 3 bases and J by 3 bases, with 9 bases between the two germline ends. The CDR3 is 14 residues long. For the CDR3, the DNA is TGTGCCAGCTCACCCGCAGGGCCCAATCAGCCCCAGCATTTT. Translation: CASSPAGPNQPQHF.

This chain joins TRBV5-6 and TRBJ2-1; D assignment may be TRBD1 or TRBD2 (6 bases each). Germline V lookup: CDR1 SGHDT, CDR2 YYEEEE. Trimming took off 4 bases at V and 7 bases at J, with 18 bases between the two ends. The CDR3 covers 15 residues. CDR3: CASSTARGAGNEQFF. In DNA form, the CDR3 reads TGTGCCAGCAGCACGGCGAGGGGGGCGGGAAATGAGCAGTTCTTC. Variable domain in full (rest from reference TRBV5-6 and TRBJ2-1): DAGVTQSPTHLIKTRGQQVTLRCSPKSGHDTVSWYQQALGQGPQFIFQYYEEEERQRGNFPDRFSGHQFPNYSSELNVNALLLGDSALYLCASSTARGAGNEQFFGPGTRLTVL.

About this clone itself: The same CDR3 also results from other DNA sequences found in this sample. The CDR3 here is CASSFDRGYGYTF. The CDR3 DNA reads TGTGCCAGCAGTTTTGACAGGGGTTATGGCTACACCTTC. The chain uses TRBV27 and TRBJ1-2, with 8 bases identical to TRBD1. Trimming at V came to 3 bases and at J to 5 bases, leaving 2 bases not matched to a gene. This CDR3 comprises 13 residues. Germline CDR1 is MNHEY and CDR2 is SMNVEV (reference sequence).

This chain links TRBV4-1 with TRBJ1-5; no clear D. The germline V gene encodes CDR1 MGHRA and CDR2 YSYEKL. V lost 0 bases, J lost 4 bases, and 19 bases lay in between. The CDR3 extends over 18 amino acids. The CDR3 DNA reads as TGCGCCAGCAGCCAAGATGGAATGTGGGCAGGACTTAATCAGCCCCAGCATTTT. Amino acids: CASSQDGMWAGLNQPQHF.

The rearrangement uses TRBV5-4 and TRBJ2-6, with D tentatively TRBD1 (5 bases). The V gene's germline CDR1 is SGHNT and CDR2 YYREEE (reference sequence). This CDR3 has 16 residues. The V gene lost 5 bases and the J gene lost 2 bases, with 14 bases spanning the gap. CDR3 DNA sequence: TGTGCCAGCAGTAGAGAATTGGGGCCTGGGGCCAACGTCCTGACTTTC. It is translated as CASSRELGPGANVLTF.

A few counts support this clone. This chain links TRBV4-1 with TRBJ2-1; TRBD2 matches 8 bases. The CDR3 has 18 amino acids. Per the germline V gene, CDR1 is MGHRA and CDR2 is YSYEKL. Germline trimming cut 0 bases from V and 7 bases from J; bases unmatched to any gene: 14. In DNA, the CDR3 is TGCGCCAGCAGCCAAGATCAATTAGCCGGGGGGGACCCTAATGAGCAGTTCTTC. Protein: CASSQDQLAGGDPNEQFF.

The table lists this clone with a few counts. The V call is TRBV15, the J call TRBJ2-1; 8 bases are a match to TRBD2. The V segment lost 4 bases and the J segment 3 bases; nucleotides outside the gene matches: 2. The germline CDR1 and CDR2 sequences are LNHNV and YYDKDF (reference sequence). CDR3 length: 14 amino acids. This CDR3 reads CATSTRGGYNEQFF. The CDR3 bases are TGTGCCACCAGCACACGGGGGGGCTACAATGAGCAGTTCTTC.

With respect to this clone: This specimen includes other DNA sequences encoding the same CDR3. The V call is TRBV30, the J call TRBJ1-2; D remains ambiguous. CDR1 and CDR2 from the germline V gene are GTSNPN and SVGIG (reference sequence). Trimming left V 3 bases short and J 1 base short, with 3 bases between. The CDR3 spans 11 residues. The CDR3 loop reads CAWSSNYGYTF. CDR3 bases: TGTGCCTGGAGCAGTAACTATGGCTACACCTTC.

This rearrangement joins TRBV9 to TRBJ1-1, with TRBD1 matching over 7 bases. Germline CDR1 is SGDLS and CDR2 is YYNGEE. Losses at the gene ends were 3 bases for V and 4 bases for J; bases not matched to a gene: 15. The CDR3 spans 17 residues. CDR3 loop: CASSATTGTQGGTEAFF. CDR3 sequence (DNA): TGTGCCAGCAGCGCCACGACAGGGACCCAGGGAGGCACTGAAGCTTTCTTT.

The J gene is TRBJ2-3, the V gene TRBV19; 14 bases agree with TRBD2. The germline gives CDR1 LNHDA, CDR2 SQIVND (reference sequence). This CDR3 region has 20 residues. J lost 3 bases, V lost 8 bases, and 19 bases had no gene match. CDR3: CASDPSGTSGGEFRTDTQYF. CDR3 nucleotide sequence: TGTGCCAGTGATCCCTCCGGGACTAGCGGGGGAGAGTTTCGGACAGATACGCAGTATTTT. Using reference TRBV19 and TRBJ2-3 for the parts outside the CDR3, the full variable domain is DGGITQSPKYLFRKEGQNVTLSCEQNLNHDAMYWYRQDPGQGLRLIYYSQIVNDFQKGDIAEGYSVSREKKESFPLTVTSAQKNPTAFYLCASDPSGTSGGEFRTDTQYFGPGTRLTVL.

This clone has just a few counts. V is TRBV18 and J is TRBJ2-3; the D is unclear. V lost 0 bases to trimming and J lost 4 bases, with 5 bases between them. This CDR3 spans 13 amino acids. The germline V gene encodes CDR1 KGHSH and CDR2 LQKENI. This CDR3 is CASSPPSPDTQYF. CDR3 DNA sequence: TGTGCCAGCTCACCACCGTCCCCAGATACGCAGTATTTT.

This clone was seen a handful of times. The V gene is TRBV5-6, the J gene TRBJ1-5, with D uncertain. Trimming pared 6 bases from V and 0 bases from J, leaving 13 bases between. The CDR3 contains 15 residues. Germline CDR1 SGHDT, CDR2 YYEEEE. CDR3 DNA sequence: TGTGCCAGCACTACCGGGCTCCATAGCAATCAGCCCCAGCATTTT. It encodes CASTTGLHSNQPQHF.

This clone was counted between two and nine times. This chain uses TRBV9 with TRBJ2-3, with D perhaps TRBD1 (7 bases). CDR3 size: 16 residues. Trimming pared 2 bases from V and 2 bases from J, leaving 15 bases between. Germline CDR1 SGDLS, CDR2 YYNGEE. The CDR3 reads CASSVEGQRHTDTQYF. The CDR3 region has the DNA TGTGCCAGCAGCGTGGAGGGACAGAGGCACACAGATACGCAGTATTTT.

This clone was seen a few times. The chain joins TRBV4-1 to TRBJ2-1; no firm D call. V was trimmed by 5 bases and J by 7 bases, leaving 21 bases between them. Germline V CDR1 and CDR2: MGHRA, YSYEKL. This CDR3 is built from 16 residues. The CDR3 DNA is TGCGCCAGCAGCTCCCCGGGTAGGCTGGTTAGAAATGAGCAGTTCTTC. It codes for CASSSPGRLVRNEQFF.

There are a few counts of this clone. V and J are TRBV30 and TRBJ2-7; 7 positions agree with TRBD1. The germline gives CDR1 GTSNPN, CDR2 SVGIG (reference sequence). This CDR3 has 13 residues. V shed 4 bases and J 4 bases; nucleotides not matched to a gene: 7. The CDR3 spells CAWNRQGIYEQYF. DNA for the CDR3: TGTGCCTGGAACAGACAGGGTATATACGAGCAGTACTTC.

The chain's CDR3 is CASSYRADQETQYF. The CDR3 nucleotides read TGTGCCAGCAGTTACAGGGCAGACCAAGAGACCCAGTACTTC. This rearrangement joins TRBV6-5 to TRBJ2-5; D unresolved. V shed 2 bases and J shed 0 bases, with 7 bases lying between them. The CDR3 loop spans 14 amino acids. The V gene's germline CDR1 is MNHEY and CDR2 SVGAGI.

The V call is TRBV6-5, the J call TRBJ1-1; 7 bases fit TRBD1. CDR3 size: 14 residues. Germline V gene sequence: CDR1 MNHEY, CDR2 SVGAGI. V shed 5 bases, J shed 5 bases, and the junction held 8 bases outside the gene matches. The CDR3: CASSPRQGWTEAFF. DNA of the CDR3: TGTGCCAGCAGTCCGAGACAGGGTTGGACTGAAGCTTTCTTT.

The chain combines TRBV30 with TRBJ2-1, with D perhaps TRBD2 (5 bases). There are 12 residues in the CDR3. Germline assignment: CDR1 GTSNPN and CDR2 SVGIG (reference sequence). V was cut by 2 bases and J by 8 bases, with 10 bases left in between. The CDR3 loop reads CAWSSLGDEQFF. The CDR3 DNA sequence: TGTGCCTGGAGTTCCCTCGGGGATGAGCAGTTCTTC.

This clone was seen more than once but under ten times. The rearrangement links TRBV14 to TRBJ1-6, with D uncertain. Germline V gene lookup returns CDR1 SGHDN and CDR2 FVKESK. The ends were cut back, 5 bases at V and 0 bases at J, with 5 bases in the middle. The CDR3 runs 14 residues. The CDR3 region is CASSVTSYNSPLHF. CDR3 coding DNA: TGTGCCAGCAGCGTTACCTCCTATAATTCACCCCTCCACTTT.

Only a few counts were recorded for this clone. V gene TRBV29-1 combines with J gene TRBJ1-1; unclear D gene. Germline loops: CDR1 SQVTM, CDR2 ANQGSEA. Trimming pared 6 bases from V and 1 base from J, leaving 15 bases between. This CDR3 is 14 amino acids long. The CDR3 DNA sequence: TGCAGCGTCGACTATATAAAAAAGAACACTGAAGCTTTCTTT. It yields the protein CSVDYIKKNTEAFF.